This T cell receptor beta chain was observed in a study of blood T cell repertoires in COVID-19. Sequenced by immunoSEQ multiplex PCR; TCRdb stores in-frame clones only, minus some. This sample has fewer than 450,000 clones, with approximately 89% found just once. Sequenced: peripheral blood. This TCR derives from a woman aged 45-65 years with COVID-19, enrolled during active disease.

The CDR3 region is CASRHQGTGITYEQYF. As DNA, the CDR3 is TGTGCCAGCAGACACCAAGGGACAGGGATAACCTACGAGCAGTACTTC. The chain joins TRBV6-6 to TRBJ2-7, with 9 bases lining up with TRBD1. V lost 6 bases and J lost 2; bases outside the gene matches: 11. Per germline, CDR1 MNHNY and CDR2 SVGAGI (reference sequence). This CDR3 is 16 amino acids long.